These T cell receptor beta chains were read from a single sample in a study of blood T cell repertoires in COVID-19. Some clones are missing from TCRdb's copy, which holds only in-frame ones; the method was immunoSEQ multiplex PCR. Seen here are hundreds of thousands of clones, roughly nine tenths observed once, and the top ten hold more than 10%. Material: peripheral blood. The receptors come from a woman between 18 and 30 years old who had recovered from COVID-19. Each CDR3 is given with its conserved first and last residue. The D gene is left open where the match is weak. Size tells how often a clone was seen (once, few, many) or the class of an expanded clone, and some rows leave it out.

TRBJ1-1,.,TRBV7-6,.,CASSLMGPPNTEAFF,TGTGCCAGCAGCTTAATGGGGCCCCCGAACACTGAAGCTTTCTTT
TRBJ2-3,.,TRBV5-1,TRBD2,CASSLLGEGYVSTDTQYF,TGCGCCAGCAGCTTGCTAGGGGAGGGTTACGTTAGCACAGATACGCAGTATTTT
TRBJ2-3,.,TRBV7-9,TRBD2,CASSFRLAASTDTQYF,TGTGCCAGCAGCTTCCGTCTAGCGGCTAGCACAGATACGCAGTATTTT
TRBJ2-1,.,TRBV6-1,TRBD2,CASYSGTSPNNEQFF,TGTGCCAGTTACTCCGGGACTAGCCCGAACAATGAGCAGTTCTTC
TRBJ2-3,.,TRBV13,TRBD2,CASSALEEREKYF,TGTGCCAGCAGCGCCCTCGAGGAGCGGGAGAAGTATTTT
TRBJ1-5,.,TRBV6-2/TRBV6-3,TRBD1,CASSETGGADQPQHF,TGTGCCAGCAGTGAGACAGGGGGCGCGGATCAGCCCCAGCATTTT
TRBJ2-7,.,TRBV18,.,CASSPRDTYEQYF,TGTGCCAGCTCACCCCGGGACACGTACGAGCAGTACTTC
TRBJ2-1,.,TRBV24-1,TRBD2,CATSDGSGSSYNEQFF,TGTGCCACCAGTGATGGTAGCGGGAGCTCCTACAATGAGCAGTTCTTC
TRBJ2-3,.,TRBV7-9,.,CASSLVQGTDTQYF,TGTGCCAGCAGCCTGGTACAGGGCACAGATACGCAGTATTTT
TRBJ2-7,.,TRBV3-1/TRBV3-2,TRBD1,CASSQPGTVPYEQYF,TGTGCCAGCAGCCAACCCGGGACAGTACCCTACGAGCAGTACTTC
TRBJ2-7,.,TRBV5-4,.,CASSLKGNSYEQYF,TGTGCCAGCAGCCTCAAGGGGAACTCCTACGAGCAGTACTTC
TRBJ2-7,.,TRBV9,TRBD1,CASSVGQGYSYEQYF,TGTGCCAGCAGCGTAGGACAGGGGTATTCCTACGAGCAGTACTTC
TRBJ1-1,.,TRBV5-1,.,CASSLGGPRLMNTEAFF,TGCGCCAGCAGCTTGGGAGGGCCCAGGCTCATGAACACTGAAGCTTTCTTT
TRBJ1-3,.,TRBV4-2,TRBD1,CASSQDRAGNTIYF,TGTGCCAGCAGCCAGGACAGGGCTGGAAACACCATATATTTT
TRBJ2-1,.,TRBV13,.,CASSLGRSGYNEQFF,TGTGCCAGCAGCTTAGGCAGGTCTGGCTACAATGAGCAGTTCTTC
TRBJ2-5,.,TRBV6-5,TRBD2,CASSYRAGGDETQYF,TGTGCCAGCAGTTACCGGGCGGGAGGGGACGAGACCCAGTACTTC
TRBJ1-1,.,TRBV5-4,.,CASSLGAREMNTEAFF,TGTGCCAGCAGCTTGGGGGCCAGAGAAATGAACACTGAAGCTTTCTTT
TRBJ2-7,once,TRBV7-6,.,CASSDPGQNLEQYF,TGTGCCAGCAGCGACCCGGGACAAAACCTGGAGCAGTACTTC
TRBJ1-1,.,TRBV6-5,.,CASSYSLGRNTEAFF,TGTGCCAGCAGTTACTCGCTAGGGAGGAACACTGAAGCTTTCTTT
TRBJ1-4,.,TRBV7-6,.,CASSLWQAQANEKLFF,TGTGCCAGCAGCTTATGGCAGGCTCAGGCTAATGAAAAACTGTTTTTT
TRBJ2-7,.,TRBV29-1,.,CSARMTGVGEQYF,TGCAGCGCCCGGATGACCGGGGTCGGGGAGCAGTACTTC
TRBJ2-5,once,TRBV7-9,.,CASSSGKNSYQETQYF,TGTGCCAGCAGCTCAGGGAAGAACTCGTACCAAGAGACCCAGTACTTC
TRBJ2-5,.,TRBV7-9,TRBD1,CASSIPGQPSVTQYF,TGTGCCAGCAGCATACCGGGACAGCCAAGTGTGACCCAGTACTTC
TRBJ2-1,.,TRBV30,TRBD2,CACNFRSGGYNEQFF,TGTGCCTGTAATTTCCGGAGCGGGGGCTACAATGAGCAGTTCTTC
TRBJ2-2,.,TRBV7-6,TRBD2,CASSLSGRASGELFF,TGTGCCAGCAGCTTAAGCGGGAGGGCCAGTGGGGAGCTGTTTTTT
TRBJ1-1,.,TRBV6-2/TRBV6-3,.,CASIPSGGNTEAFF,TGTGCCAGCATCCCTAGCGGGGGGAACACTGAAGCTTTCTTT
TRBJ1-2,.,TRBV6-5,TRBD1,CASSRTGTGRSYTF,TGTGCCAGCAGCCGCACCGGGACAGGTCGTAGTTACACCTTC
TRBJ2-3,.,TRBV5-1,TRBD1,CASSLVRMGTVSDTQYF,TGCGCCAGCAGCTTGGTAAGGATGGGGACAGTGTCGGATACGCAGTATTTT
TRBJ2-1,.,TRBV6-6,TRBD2,CASSEPASGTFAEFF,TGTGCCAGCAGCGAACCCGCTAGCGGGACCTTCGCCGAGTTCTTC
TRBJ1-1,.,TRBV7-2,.,CASSSHNNVVGTEAFF,TGTGCCAGCAGCTCCCATAATAATGTCGTCGGCACTGAAGCTTTCTTT
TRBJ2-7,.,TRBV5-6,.,CASSFSGDEQYF,TGTGCCAGCAGCTTTTCAGGGGATGAGCAGTACTTC
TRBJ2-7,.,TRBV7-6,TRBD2,CASSFRWGEGYEQYF,TGTGCCAGCAGCTTCCGGTGGGGGGAGGGCTACGAGCAGTACTTC